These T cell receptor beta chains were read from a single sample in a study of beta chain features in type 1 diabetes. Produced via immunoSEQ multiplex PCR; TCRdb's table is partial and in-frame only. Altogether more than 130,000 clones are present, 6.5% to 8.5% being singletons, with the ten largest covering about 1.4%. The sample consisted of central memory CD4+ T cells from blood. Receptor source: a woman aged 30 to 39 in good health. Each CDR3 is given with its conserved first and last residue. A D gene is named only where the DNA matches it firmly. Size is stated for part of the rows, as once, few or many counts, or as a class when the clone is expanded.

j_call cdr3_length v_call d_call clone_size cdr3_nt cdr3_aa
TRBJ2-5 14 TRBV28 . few TGTGCCAGCAGGCGACAGGGAGGTGGAGAGACCCAGTACTTC CASRRQGGGETQYF
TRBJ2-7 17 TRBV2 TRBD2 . TGTGCCAGCAGTGGACCCACTAGCGGGGTGAGCTCCTACGAGCAGTACTTC CASSGPTSGVSSYEQYF
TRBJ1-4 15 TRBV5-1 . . TGCGCCAGCAGCTTGAGCCCAGACTTAAATGAAAAACTGTTTTTT CASSLSPDLNEKLFF
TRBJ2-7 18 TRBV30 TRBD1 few TGTGCCTGGATGAGGGGATGGGTAGGGGACAGGGGGACCTACGAGCAGTACTTC CAWMRGWVGDRGTYEQYF
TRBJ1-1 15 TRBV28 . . TGTGCCAGCCTACAGGACCCGAGAATGAACACTGAAGCTTTCTTT CASLQDPRMNTEAFF
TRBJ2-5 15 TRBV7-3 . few TGTGCCAGCAGCTCCCCGCGACATCCGGGGGAGACCCAGTACTTC CASSSPRHPGETQYF
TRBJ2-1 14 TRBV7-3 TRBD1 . TGTGCCAGCCAACCGGGACAGGGGAGCAATGAGCAGTTCTTC CASQPGQGSNEQFF
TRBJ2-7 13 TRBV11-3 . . TGTGCCAGCAGCTTAGTGGACTACTACGAGCAGTACTTC CASSLVDYYEQYF
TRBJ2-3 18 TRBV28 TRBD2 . TGTGCCAGCAGTTTATTATCGGCTAGCGGGGGAAGCACAGATACGCAGTATTTT CASSLLSASGGSTDTQYF
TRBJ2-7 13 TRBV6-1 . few TGTGCCAGCAGCCTCGACAACCCCTACGAGCAGTACTTC CASSLDNPYEQYF
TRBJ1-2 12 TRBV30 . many TGTGCCTGGGGATACAGCGGCAGAGGCTACACCTTC CAWGYSGRGYTF
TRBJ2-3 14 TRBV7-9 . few TGTGCCAGCAGCTTAGCGCAAGCGGGAGATACGCAGTATTTT CASSLAQAGDTQYF
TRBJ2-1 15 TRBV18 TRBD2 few TGTGCCAGCTCACCTTCTAGCGGGATGATAAATGAGCAGTTCTTC CASSPSSGMINEQFF
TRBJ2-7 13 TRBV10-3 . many TGTGCCATCCTCGGGGAGGCCTCCTACGAGCAGTACTTC CAILGEASYEQYF
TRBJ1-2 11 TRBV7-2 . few TGTGCCAGCAGCTTAGGCAGTGGCTACACCTTC CASSLGSGYTF
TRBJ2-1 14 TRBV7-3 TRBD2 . TGTGCCAGCAGCTTAAACGGGGAGGGTAATGAGCAGTTCTTC CASSLNGEGNEQFF
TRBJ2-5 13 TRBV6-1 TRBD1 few TGTGCCAGCAGGACAGGGGGCCAAGAGACCCAGTACTTC CASRTGGQETQYF
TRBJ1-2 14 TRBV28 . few TGTGCCAGCAGTTTAGGAGGTCATATTCATGGCTACACCTTC CASSLGGHIHGYTF
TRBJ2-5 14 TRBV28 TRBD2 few TGTGCCAGCAGTTTTGGAGGGAGCGGGAAGACCCAGTACTTC CASSFGGSGKTQYF
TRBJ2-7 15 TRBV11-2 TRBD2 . TGTGCCAGCAGCCTGGGGGGGGGAGCCCCCTACGAGCAGTACTTC CASSLGGGAPYEQYF
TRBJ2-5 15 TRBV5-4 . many TGTGCCAGCAGCTTTACGGACAGCGGTAAAGAGACCCAGTACTTC CASSFTDSGKETQYF
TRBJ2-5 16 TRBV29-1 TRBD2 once TGCAGCGTTGAAATTGGTTGGACTAGCGACCAAGAGACCCAGTACTTC CSVEIGWTSDQETQYF